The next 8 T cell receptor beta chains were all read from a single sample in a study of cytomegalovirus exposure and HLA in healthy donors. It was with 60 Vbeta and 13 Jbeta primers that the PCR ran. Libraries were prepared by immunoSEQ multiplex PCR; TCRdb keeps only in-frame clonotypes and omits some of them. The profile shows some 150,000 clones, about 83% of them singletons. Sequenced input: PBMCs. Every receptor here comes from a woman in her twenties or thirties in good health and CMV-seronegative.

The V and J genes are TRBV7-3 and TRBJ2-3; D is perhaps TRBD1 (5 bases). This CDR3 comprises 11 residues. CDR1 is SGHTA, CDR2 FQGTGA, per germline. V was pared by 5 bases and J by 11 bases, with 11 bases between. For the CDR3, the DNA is TGTGCCAGCAGCCAGCAGGGTGTGCAGTATTTT. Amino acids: CASSQQGVQYF.

DNA for the CDR3: TGTGCCAGCAGCCCCGTAGCGGGAGGTAGCACAGATACGCAGTATTTT. Translated: CASSPVAGGSTDTQYF. This chain uses TRBV28 with TRBJ2-3, with 10 positions matching TRBD2. V was clipped by 6 bases and J by 0 bases; unmatched bases: 6. The CDR3 spans 16 residues. Germline V gene data show CDR1 as MDHEN and CDR2 as SYDVKM.

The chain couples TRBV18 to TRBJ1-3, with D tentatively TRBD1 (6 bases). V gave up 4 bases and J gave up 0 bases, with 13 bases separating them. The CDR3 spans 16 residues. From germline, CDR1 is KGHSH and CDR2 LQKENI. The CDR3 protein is CASSRPGARSGNTIYF. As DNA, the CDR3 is TGTGCCAGCTCACGGCCAGGGGCCCGCTCTGGAAACACCATATATTTT.

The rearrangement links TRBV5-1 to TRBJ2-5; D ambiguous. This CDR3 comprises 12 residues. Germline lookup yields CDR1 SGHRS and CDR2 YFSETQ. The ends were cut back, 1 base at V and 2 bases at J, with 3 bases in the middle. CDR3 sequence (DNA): TGCGCCAGCAGCTTGCGGCAAGAGACCCAGTACTTC. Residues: CASSLRQETQYF.

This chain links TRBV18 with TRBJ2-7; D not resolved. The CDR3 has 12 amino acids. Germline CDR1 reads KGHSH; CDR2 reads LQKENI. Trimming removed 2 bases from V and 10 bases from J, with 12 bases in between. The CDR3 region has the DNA TGTGCCAGCTCACCATACGGTCGATCCCAGTACTTC. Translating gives CASSPYGRSQYF.

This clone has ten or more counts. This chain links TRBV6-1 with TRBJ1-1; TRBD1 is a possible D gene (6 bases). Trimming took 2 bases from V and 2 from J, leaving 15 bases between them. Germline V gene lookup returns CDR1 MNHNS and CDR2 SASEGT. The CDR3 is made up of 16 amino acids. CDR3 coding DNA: TGTGCCAGCAGTGAATTGGCAGGGGTTGGTAACACTGAAGCTTTCTTT. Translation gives CASSELAGVGNTEAFF.

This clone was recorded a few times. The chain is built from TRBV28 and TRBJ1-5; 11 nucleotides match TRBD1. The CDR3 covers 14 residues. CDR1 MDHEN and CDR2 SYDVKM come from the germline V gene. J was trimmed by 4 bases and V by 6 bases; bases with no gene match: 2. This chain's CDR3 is CASRRDRGNQPQHF. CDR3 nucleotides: TGTGCCAGCAGACGGGACAGGGGGAATCAGCCCCAGCATTTT.

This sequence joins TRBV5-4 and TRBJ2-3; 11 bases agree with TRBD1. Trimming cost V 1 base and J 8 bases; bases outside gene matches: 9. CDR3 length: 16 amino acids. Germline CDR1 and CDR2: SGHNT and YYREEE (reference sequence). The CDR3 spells CASSLRSGGTGGTQYF. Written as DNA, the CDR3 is TGTGCCAGCAGCTTGAGAAGCGGGGGGACAGGGGGTACGCAGTATTTT.